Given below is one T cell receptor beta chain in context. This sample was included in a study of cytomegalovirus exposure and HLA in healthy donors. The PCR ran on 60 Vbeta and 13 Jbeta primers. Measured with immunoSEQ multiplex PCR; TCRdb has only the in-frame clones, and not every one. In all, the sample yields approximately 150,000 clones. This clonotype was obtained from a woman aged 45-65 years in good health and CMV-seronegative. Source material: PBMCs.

The CDR3 nucleotides read TGTGCCAGCAGCCCGTCGCCAGGGGTTTACAATGAGCAGTTCTTC. Amino acids: CASSPSPGVYNEQFF. The V and J genes are TRBV7-2 and TRBJ2-1; TRBD1 is a possible D gene (6 bases). This CDR3 region has 15 residues. The germline V gene encodes CDR1 SGHTA and CDR2 FQGNSA. Trimming stripped 5 bases from V and 4 bases from J, with 15 bases between.